The 21 T cell receptor beta chains reported below all come from one sample, sequenced in a study of cytomegalovirus exposure and HLA in healthy donors. Primers: 60 Vbeta forward and 13 Jbeta reverse. Data came from immunoSEQ multiplex PCR; TCRdb stores just in-frame clones and leaves some out. The table shows approximately 100,000 clones, with roughly 76% occurring only once. The sequenced material came from PBMCs. These receptors originate from a woman aged 50 to 65 in good health and CMV-seropositive.

The chain is built from TRBV7-2 and TRBJ2-7, with D unclear. Germline CDR1 and CDR2: SGHTA and FQGNSA. The V end lost 1 base, the J end lost 0 bases, and 16 bases lay between the germline ends. This CDR3 contains 17 residues. The CDR3 is CASSLGPLGSSSYEQYF. CDR3 nucleotides: TGTGCCAGCAGCTTAGGCCCCCTAGGATCCAGCTCCTACGAGCAGTACTTC.

The V gene is TRBV18, the J gene TRBJ2-3, with TRBD2 matching 10 bases. The germline gives CDR1 KGHSH, CDR2 LQKENI. This CDR3 spans 15 amino acids. Losses at the gene ends were 2 bases for V and 4 bases for J; bases not matched to a gene: 3. CDR3 sequence: CASSPVAGGSDTQYF. Written as DNA, the CDR3 is TGTGCCAGCTCACCAGTAGCGGGGGGCTCAGATACGCAGTATTTT.

The chain carries TRBV28 and TRBJ1-1; D is unclear. Per germline, CDR1 MDHEN and CDR2 SYDVKM. The V end was cut by 3 bases, the J end by 0 bases, with 5 bases between. There are 13 residues in the CDR3. The DNA of the CDR3 is TGTGCCAGCAGTTTTCCCGTGAACACTGAAGCTTTCTTT. Its protein product is CASSFPVNTEAFF.

This clone was observed a few times. V gene TRBV5-1 combines with J gene TRBJ1-4; D unresolved. The V end lost 5 bases, the J end lost 0 bases, and 17 bases lay between the germline ends. The CDR3 spans 17 residues. The germline V gene has CDR1 SGHRS and CDR2 YFSETQ. The CDR3 is CASSRRGFTSTNEKLFF. The CDR3 nucleotides read TGCGCCAGCAGTCGGCGGGGTTTCACCTCAACTAATGAAAAACTGTTTTTT. The full variable domain, completed using reference TRBV5-1 and TRBJ1-4, is KAGVTQTPRYLIKTRGQQVTLSCSPISGHRSVSWYQQTPGQGLQFLFEYFSETQRNKGNFPGRFSGRQFSNSRSEMNVSTLELGDSALYLCASSRRGFTSTNEKLFFGSGTQLSVL.

The chain has TRBV10-3 and TRBJ2-5, with 10 nucleotides matching TRBD2. Germline loops: CDR1 ENHRY, CDR2 SYGVKD. V lost 2 bases to trimming and J lost 5 bases; unmatched junction nucleotides: 5. This CDR3 spans 15 amino acids. CDR3 in amino acids: CAISERLAGEETQYF. Here the CDR3 DNA reads TGTGCCATCAGTGAGCGGCTAGCGGGGGAGGAGACCCAGTACTTC.

The chain recombines TRBV4-3 with TRBJ1-5, with D tentatively TRBD1 (6 bases). This CDR3 has 14 residues. V lost 4 bases and J 4 bases, leaving 11 bases between the germline ends. The V gene's germline CDR1 is LGHNA and CDR2 YSLEER. The CDR3 bases are TGCGCCAGCAGCCCCGACAGGAGTAATCAGCCCCAGCATTTT. This translates into CASSPDRSNQPQHF.

The V and J genes are TRBV27 and TRBJ1-6, with D perhaps TRBD1 (6 bases). The CDR3 spans 16 residues. The germline V gene has CDR1 MNHEY and CDR2 SMNVEV (reference sequence). V dropped 4 bases and J dropped 4 bases, with 14 bases sitting between them. The chain's CDR3 is CASSSPGTSYNSPLHF. CDR3 in DNA: TGTGCCAGCAGTTCGCCCGGGACATCTTATAATTCACCCCTCCACTTT.

A word on this clone: The sample carries other DNA sequences with the same CDR3. The gene calls are TRBV2 and TRBJ2-4, with 13 bases matching TRBD2. J gave up 8 bases and V 7 bases, and 5 bases lay outside the gene matches. Germline values: CDR1 SNHLY, CDR2 FYNNEI. This CDR3 region has 14 residues. The CDR3 is CASMGLAGKDIQYF. The CDR3 bases are TGTGCCAGCATGGGACTAGCGGGGAAGGACATTCAGTACTTC. Full variable domain (remainder filled in from reference TRBV2 and TRBJ2-4): EPEVTQTPSHQVTQMGQEVILRCVPISNHLYFYWYRQILGQKVEFLVSFYNNEISEKSEIFDDQFSVERPDGSNFTLKIRSTKLEDSAMYFCASMGLAGKDIQYFGAGTRLSVL.

The rearrangement links TRBV5-1 to TRBJ2-7; D is uncertain. The ends were cut back, 2 bases at V and 1 base at J, with 7 bases in the middle. This CDR3 is built from 13 residues. Germline V gene data show CDR1 as SGHRS and CDR2 as YFSETQ. The CDR3 sequence: CASSFDISYEQYF. CDR3 DNA sequence: TGCGCCAGCAGCTTCGACATATCCTACGAGCAGTACTTC. Drawing the rest from reference TRBV5-1 and TRBJ2-7, the complete variable domain is KAGVTQTPRYLIKTRGQQVTLSCSPISGHRSVSWYQQTPGQGLQFLFEYFSETQRNKGNFPGRFSGRQFSNSRSEMNVSTLELGDSALYLCASSFDISYEQYFGPGTRLTVT.

The chain combines TRBV4-2 with TRBJ2-3; TRBD2 aligns across 12 bases. CDR3 length: 17 amino acids. Germline CDR1 LGHNA, CDR2 YNFKEQ. V shed 0 bases, J shed 3 bases, and the junction held 4 bases outside the gene matches. The CDR3 sequence: CASSQEGTSGPTDTQYF. The CDR3 DNA reads TGTGCCAGCAGCCAAGAAGGGACTAGCGGGCCGACAGATACGCAGTATTTT.

J is TRBJ1-2 and V is TRBV7-2; D call uncertain. The CDR3 sequence is 14 residues long. V lost 3 bases and J lost 0, with 8 bases in between. Germline assignment: CDR1 SGHTA and CDR2 FQGNSA. The CDR3 DNA follows: TGTGCCAGCAGCTTGGACTCCGCTAACTATGGCTACACCTTC. Its translation: CASSLDSANYGYTF.

The chain couples TRBV10-3 to TRBJ2-5, with TRBD2 matching over 10 bases. The CDR3 runs 14 residues. The V gene's germline CDR1 is ENHRY and CDR2 SYGVKD. V gave up 6 bases and J gave up 3 bases; unmatched junction bases: 4. CDR3: CAISERGGKETQYF. CDR3 bases: TGTGCCATCAGCGAGCGGGGGGGCAAAGAGACCCAGTACTTC.

The rearrangement links TRBV4-1 to TRBJ2-1; 8 positions match TRBD1. The CDR3 loop spans 17 amino acids. Per the germline V gene, CDR1 is MGHRA and CDR2 is YSYEKL. The trim removed 2 bases at V and 4 bases at J, leaving 10 bases unmatched. CDR3 sequence (DNA): TGCGCCAGCAGCCAAAGCCTTGCACAGGGGGTTTACAATGAGCAGTTCTTC. Translating gives CASSQSLAQGVYNEQFF.

This clone is a singleton in its sample. The chain employs TRBV30 and TRBJ2-7; D is uncertain. The V and J ends lost 0 bases and 0 bases respectively, with 9 bases between them. This CDR3 has 14 amino acids. The V gene's germline CDR1 is GTSNPN and CDR2 SVGIG (reference sequence). The CDR3 sequence is CAWSVLPSSYEQYF. Written as DNA, the CDR3 is TGTGCCTGGAGTGTACTACCGAGCTCCTACGAGCAGTACTTC.

The chain carries TRBV2 and TRBJ1-3; D not resolved. CDR1 is SNHLY, CDR2 FYNNEI, per germline. The CDR3 is 16 residues long. Trimming removed 2 bases from V and 4 bases from J, with 15 bases in between. CDR3 DNA sequence: TGTGCCAGCAGTGAAACCAGGTCCGGCTCCGGAAACACCATATATTTT. It specifies CASSETRSGSGNTIYF.

The V gene is TRBV2, the J gene TRBJ2-2; D is perhaps TRBD2 (7 bases). The germline gives CDR1 SNHLY, CDR2 FYNNEI. V dropped 4 bases and J dropped 4 bases, with 13 bases sitting between them. This CDR3 is built from 15 residues. The CDR3 sequence is CASSGGGSRTGELFF. CDR3 DNA sequence: TGTGCCAGCAGTGGGGGGGGCTCCCGCACCGGGGAGCTGTTTTTT.

This clone showed up many times. This rearrangement joins TRBV27 to TRBJ2-2; TRBD1 matches 8 bases. Germline V lookup: CDR1 MNHEY, CDR2 SMNVEV (reference sequence). CDR3 length: 16 residues. V was pared by 1 base and J by 7 bases, with 8 bases of the junction left unmatched. The CDR3 coding sequence is TGTGCCAGCAGTTTATTAACGCACAGGGGGATCGGGGAGCTGTTTTTT. It yields the protein CASSLLTHRGIGELFF.

As regards this clone: A read error may account for a junction end that differs from germline. The chain's CDR3 is CASSLPKVPSGEASF. The CDR3 nucleotides read TGTGCCAGCAGCTTGCCCAAAGTACCGAGCGGTGAAGCTTCCTTT. The gene calls are TRBV5-4 and TRBJ1-1; D is uncertain. Germline CDR1 SGHNT, CDR2 YYREEE (reference sequence). The CDR3 consists of 15 residues. The whole variable domain, filled in from reference TRBV5-4 and TRBJ1-1, reads ETGVTQSPTHLIKTRGQQVTLRCSSQSGHNTVSWYQQALGQGPQFIFQYYREEENGRGNFPPRFSGLQFPNYSSELNVNALELDDSALYLCASSLPKVPSGEASFGQGTRLTVV.

The chain links TRBV28 to TRBJ1-2, with 10 bases aligning to TRBD1. The CDR3 contains 15 residues. Germline values: CDR1 MDHEN, CDR2 SYDVKM. The trim removed 7 bases at V and 6 bases at J, leaving 11 bases unmatched. Written as DNA, the CDR3 is TGTGCCAGCAATCGTCCCGGGACAGGGGCCGATGGCTACACCTTC. Translation gives CASNRPGTGADGYTF.

V and J are TRBV6-1 and TRBJ2-7, with a weak D call TRBD2 (5 bases). CDR3 size: 14 residues. V was trimmed by 6 bases and J by 0 bases, leaving 12 bases between them. CDR1 and CDR2 (germline): MNHNS, SASEGT. CDR3 sequence: CASSWTADSYEQYF. CDR3 coding DNA: TGTGCCAGCAGCTGGACTGCCGACTCCTACGAGCAGTACTTC.

This rearrangement joins TRBV19 to TRBJ1-1; D perhaps matches TRBD1 (6 bases). From germline, CDR1 is LNHDA and CDR2 SQIVND (reference sequence). Trimming cost V 7 bases and J 1 base, with 10 bases left between them. The CDR3 has 13 residues. The CDR3 loop reads CASKTGENTEAFF. CDR3 DNA sequence: TGTGCCAGTAAGACAGGAGAGAACACTGAAGCTTTCTTT.